The present T cell receptor (beta chain) was sequenced within a study of identical twins. Study conclusions and caveats: With abundant cord blood beta clonotypes, insertions were fewer; memory repertoires showed no such pattern.

Using its own MiXCR run on the 5' RACE reads, TCRdb lists one record per CDR3 protein. The sample records approximately 350,000 distinct CDR3 sequences, around 12% being singletons. On this clonotype itself: The antigen remains undetermined.

Between the trimmed V and J ends, which lost 4 bases and 4 bases, there was a span of 10 bases. This CDR3 contains 13 residues. In germline, CDR1 is MNHEY, CDR2 SMNVEV (reference sequence). These sequences were also reported in another study, on yellow fever vaccine responses in identical twins.

Material for sequencing was CD8+ T cells sorted from blood. The origin of this receptor is a woman under 30 in good health. The chain is built from TRBV27 and TRBJ1-2, with a possible D match to TRBD1 (5 bases). CDR3: CASSSTGRYGYTF. CDR3 nucleotides: TGTGCCAGCAGTTCAACAGGACGCTATGGCTACACCTTC.